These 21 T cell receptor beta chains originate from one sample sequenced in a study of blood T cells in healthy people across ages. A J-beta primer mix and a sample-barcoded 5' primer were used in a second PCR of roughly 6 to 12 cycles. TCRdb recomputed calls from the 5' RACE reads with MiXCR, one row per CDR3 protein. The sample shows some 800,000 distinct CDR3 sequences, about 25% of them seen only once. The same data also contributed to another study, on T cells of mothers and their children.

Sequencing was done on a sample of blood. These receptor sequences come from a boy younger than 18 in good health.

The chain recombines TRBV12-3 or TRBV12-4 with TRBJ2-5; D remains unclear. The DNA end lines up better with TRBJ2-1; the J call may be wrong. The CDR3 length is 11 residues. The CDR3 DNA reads TGTGCCAGCAGTTTACAACGTGAGCAGTTCTTC. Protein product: CASSLQREQFF.

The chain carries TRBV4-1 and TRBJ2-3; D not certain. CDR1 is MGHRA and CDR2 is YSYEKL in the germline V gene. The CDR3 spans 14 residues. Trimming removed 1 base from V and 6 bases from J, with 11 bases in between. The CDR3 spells CASSQVGIRDTQYF. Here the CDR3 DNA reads TGCGCCAGCAGCCAAGTTGGAATTCGGGATACGCAGTATTTT.

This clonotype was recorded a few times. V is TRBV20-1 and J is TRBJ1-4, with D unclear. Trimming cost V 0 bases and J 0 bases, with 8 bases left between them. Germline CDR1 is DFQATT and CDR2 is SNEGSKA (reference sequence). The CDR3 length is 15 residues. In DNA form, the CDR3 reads TGCAGTGCTAGAGAGATGGGCGCAACTAATGAAAAACTGTTTTTT. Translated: CSAREMGATNEKLFF.

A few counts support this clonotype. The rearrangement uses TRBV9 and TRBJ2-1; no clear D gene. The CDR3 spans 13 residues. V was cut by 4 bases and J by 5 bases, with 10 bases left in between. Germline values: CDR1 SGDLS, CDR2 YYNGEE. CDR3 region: CASSSRRNNEQFF. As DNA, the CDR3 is TGTGCCAGCAGCTCCCGCAGAAACAATGAGCAGTTCTTC. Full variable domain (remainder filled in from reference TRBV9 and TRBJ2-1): DSGVTQTPKHLITATGQRVTLRCSPRSGDLSVYWYQQSLDQGLQFLIQYYNGEERAKGNILERFSAQQFPDLHSELNLSSLELGDSALYFCASSSRRNNEQFFGPGTRLTVL.

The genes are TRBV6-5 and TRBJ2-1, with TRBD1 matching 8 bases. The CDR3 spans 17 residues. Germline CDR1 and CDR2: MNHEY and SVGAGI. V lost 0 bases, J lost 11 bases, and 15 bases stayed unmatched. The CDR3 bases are TGTGCCAGCAGTTACTCTGACAGGGGACTTCTGAGGAATCAGCAGTTCTTC. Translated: CASSYSDRGLLRNQQFF.

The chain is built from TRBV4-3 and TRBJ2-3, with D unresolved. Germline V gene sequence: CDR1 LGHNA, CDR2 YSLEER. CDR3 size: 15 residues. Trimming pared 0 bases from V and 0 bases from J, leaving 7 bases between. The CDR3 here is CASSQDRISTDTQYF. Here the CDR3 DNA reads TGCGCCAGCAGCCAAGACAGAATTAGCACAGATACGCAGTATTTT.

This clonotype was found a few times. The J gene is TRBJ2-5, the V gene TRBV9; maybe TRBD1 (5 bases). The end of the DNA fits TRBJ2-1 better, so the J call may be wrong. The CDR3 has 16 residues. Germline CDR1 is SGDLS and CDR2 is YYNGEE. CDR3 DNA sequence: TGTGCCAGCAGCGTAGAGACCGGGTTAACACAGGATGAGCAGTTCTTC. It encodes CASSVETGLTQDEQFF.

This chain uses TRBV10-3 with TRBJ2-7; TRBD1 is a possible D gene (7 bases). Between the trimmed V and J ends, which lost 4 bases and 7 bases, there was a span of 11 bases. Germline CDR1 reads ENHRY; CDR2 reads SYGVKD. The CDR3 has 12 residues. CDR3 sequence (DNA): TGTGCCATCAGTGGGGCAGGGGGGGAGCAGTACTTC. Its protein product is CAISGAGGEQYF.

The DNA for the CDR3 is TGTGCCACCAGTGACCGAGGACAGTTTCAAGAGACCCAGTACTTC. Amino acids: CATSDRGQFQETQYF. The chain is built from TRBV24-1 and TRBJ2-5; TRBD1 might be the D (6 bases). Germline V lookup: CDR1 KGHDR, CDR2 SFDVKD. V was cut by 4 bases and J by 2 bases, with 13 bases left in between. CDR3 length: 15 residues.

The CDR3 loop is CASSLDRRNTGAFF. The CDR3 DNA follows: TGTGCCAGCAGTTTAGACAGGAGGAACACTGGAGCTTTCTTT. The V gene is TRBV21-1, the J gene TRBJ1-1; TRBD1, the table's D call, was not compared with the DNA. TRBV21-1 is tagged as a pseudogene. This CDR3 region has 14 residues.

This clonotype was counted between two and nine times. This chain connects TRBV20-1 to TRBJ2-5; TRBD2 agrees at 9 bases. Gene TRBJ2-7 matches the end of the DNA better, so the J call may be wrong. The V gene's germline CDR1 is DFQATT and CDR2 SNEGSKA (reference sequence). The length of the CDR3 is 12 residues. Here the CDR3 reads CIVWREGHEQYF. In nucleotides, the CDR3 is TGCATAGTTTGGCGGGAGGGCCACGAGCAGTACTTC.

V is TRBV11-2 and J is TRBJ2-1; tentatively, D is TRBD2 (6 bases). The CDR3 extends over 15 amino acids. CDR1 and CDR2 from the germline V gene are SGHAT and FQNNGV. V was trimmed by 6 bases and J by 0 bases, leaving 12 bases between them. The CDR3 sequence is CASSGGISSYNEQFF. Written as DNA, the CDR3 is TGTGCCAGCAGTGGCGGGATAAGCTCCTACAATGAGCAGTTCTTC.

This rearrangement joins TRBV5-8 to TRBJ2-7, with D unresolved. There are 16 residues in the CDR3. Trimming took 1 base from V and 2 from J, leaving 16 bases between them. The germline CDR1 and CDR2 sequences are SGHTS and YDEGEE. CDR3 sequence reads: CASSLLGQKGTYEQYF. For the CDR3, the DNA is TGTGCCAGCAGCTTGCTAGGGCAAAAAGGAACCTACGAGCAGTACTTC. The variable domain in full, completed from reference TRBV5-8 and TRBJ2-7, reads EAGVTQSPTHLIKTRGQQATLRCSPISGHTSVYWYQQALGLGLQFLLWYDEGEERNRGNFPPRFSGRQFPNYSSELNVNALELEDSALYLCASSLLGQKGTYEQYFGPGTRLTVT.

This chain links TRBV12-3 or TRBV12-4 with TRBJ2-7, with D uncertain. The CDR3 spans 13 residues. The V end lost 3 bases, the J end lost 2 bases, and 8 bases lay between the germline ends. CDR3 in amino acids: CASSFQRAYEQYF. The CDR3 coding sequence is TGTGCCAGCAGTTTTCAGAGAGCCTACGAGCAGTACTTC.

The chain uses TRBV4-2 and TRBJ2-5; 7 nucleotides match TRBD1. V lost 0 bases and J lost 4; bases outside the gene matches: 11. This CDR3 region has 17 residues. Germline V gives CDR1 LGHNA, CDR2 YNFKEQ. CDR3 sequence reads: CASSQDGTNNRGETQYF. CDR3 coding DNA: TGTGCCAGCAGCCAAGATGGGACCAATAACAGGGGAGAGACCCAGTACTTC.

CDR3 protein: CASSQVEGGQGARHGYTF. CDR3 in DNA: TGCGCCAGCAGCCAAGTAGAAGGGGGACAGGGGGCGAGGCATGGCTACACCTTC. The gene calls are TRBV4-1 and TRBJ1-2; 12 positions agree with TRBD1. The V gene end was trimmed by 1 base and the J gene end by 6 bases; junction bases not matched to a gene: 12. The V gene's germline CDR1 is MGHRA and CDR2 YSYEKL. This CDR3 comprises 18 residues.

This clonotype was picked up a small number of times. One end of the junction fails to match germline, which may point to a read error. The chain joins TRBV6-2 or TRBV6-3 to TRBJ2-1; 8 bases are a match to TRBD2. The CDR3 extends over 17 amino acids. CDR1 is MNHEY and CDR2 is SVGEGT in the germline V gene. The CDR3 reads CASSYSPTSGVCNEQFF. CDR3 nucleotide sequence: TGTGCCAGCAGCTACTCGCCAACTAGCGGAGTTTGCAATGAGCAGTTCTTC.

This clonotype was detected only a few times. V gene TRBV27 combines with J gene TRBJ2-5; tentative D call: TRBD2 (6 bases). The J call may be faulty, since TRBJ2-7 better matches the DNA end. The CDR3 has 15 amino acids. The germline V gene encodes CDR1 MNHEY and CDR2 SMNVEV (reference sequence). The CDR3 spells CASSSLEGGRGEQYF. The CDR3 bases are TGTGCCAGCAGTTCCCTAGAGGGAGGTAGGGGCGAGCAGTACTTC.

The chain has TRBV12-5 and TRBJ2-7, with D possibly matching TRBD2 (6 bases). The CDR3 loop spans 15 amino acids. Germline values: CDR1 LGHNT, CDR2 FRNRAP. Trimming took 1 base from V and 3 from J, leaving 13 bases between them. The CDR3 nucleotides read TGTGCTAGTGGTTTGGCGCCAGGGAGGATCTACGAGCAGTACTTC. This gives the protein CASGLAPGRIYEQYF.

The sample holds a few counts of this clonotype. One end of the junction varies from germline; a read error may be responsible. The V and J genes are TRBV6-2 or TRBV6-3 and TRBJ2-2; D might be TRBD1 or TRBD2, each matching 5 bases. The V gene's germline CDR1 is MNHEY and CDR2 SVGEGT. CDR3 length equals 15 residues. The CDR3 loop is CASIQGNGNTGELFF. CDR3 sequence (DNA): TGTGCCAGCATCCAGGGTAACGGGAACACCGGGGAGCTATTTTTT.

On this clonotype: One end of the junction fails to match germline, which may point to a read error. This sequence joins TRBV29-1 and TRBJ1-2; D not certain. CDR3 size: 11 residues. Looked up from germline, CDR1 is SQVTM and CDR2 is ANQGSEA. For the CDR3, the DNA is TGCAGCGCTGAACGGGCCTATGGCTACACCTTC. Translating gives CSAERAYGYTF.